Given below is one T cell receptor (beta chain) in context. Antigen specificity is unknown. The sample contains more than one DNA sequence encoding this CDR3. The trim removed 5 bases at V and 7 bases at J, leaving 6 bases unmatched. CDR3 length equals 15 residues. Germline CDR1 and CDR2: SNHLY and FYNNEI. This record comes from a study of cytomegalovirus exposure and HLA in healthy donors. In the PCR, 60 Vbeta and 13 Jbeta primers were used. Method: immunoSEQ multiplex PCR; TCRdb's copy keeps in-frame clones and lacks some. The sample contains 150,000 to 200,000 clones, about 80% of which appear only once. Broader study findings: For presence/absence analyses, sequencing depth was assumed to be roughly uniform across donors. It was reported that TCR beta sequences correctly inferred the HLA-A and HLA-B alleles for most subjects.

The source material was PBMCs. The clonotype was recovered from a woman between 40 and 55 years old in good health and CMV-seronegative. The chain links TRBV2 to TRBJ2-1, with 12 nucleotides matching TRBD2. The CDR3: CASSLTSGSWNEQFF. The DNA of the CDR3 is TGTGCCAGCAGTTTGACTAGCGGGAGTTGGAATGAGCAGTTCTTC.